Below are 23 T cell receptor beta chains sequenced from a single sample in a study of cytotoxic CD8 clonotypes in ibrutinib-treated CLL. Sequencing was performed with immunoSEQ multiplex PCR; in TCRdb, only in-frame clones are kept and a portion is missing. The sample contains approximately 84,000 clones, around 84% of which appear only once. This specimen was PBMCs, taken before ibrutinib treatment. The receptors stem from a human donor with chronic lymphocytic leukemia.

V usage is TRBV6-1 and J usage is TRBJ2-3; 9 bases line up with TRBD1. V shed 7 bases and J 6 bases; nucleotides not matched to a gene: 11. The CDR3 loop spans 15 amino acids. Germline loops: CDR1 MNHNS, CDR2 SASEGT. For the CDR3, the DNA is TGTGCCAGCACGCGGACAGGGGTTAGTTGGGATACGCAGTATTTT. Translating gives CASTRTGVSWDTQYF.

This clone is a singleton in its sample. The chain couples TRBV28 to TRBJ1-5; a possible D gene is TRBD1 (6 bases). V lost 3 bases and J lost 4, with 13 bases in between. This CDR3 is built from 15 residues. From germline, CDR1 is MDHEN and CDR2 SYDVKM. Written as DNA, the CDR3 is TGTGCCAGCAGTTTTGTGGGGGCGCAAAATCAGCCCCAGCATTTT. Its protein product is CASSFVGAQNQPQHF.

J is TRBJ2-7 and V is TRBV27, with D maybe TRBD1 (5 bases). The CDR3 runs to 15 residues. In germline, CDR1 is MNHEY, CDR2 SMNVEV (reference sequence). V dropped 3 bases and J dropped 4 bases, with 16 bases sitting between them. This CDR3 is CASSFRPDIYYEQYF. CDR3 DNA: TGTGCCAGCAGTTTTCGTCCGGACATTTATTACGAGCAGTACTTC.

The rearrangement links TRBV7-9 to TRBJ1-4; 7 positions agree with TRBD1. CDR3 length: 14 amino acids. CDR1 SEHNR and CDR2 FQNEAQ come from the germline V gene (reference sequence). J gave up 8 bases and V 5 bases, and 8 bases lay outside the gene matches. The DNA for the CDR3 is TGTGCCAGCAGCAACAGGGGATTTGAAGAAAAACTGTTTTTT. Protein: CASSNRGFEEKLFF.

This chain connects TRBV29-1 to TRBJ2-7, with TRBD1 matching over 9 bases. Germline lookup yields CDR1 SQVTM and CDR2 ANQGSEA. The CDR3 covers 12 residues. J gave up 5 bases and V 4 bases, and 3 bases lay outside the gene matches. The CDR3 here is CSVGDRAHEQYF. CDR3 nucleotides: TGCAGCGTTGGGGACAGGGCCCACGAGCAGTACTTC.

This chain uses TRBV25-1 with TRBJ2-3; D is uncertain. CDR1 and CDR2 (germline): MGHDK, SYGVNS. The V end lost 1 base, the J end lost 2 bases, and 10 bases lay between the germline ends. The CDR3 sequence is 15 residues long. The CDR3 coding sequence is TGTGCCAGCAGTGAATGGGCGGCCAACACAGATACGCAGTATTTT. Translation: CASSEWAANTDTQYF.

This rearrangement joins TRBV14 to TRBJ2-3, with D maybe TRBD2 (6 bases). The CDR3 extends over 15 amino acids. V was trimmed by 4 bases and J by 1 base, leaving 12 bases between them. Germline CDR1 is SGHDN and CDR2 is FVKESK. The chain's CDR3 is CASSPGTSGTDTQYF. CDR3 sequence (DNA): TGTGCCAGCAGCCCCGGGACTTCTGGCACAGATACGCAGTATTTT. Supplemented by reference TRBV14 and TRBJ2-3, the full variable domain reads EAGVTQFPSHSVIEKGQTVTLRCDPISGHDNLYWYRRVMGKEIKFLLHFVKESKQDESGMPNNRFLAERTGGTYSTLKVQPAELEDSGVYFCASSPGTSGTDTQYFGPGTRLTVL.

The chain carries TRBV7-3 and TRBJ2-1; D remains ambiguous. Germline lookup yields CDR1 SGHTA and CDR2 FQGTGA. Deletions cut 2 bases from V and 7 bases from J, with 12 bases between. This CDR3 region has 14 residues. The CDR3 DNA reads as TGTGCCAGCAGCTTAGCTGACTCCGGGAATGAGCAGTTCTTC. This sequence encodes CASSLADSGNEQFF.

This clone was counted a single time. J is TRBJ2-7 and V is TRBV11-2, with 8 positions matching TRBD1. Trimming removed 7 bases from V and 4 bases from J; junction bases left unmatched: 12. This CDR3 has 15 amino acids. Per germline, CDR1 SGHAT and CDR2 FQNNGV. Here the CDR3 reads CASILTGGQGYEQYF. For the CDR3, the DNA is TGTGCCAGCATCCTTACCGGAGGACAGGGTTACGAGCAGTACTTC.

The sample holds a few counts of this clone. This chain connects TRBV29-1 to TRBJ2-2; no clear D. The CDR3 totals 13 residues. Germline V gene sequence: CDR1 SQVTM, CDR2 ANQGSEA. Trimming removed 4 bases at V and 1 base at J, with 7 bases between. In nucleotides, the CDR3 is TGCAGCGTTGTTAAGGGGAACACCGGGGAGCTGTTTTTT. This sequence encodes CSVVKGNTGELFF.

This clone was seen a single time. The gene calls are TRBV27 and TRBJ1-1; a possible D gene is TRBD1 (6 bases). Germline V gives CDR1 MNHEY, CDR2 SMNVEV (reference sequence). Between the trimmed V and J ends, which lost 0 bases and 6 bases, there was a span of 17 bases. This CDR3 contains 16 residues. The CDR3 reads CASSLSMRGAIAEAFF. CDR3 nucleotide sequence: TGTGCCAGCAGTTTATCGATGCGGGGGGCTATCGCTGAAGCTTTCTTT.

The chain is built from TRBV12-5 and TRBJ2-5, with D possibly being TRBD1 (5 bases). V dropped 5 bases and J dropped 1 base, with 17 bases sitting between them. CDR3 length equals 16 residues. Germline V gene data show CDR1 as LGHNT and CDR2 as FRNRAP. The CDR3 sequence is CASGQGTQHFQETQYF. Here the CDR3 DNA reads TGTGCTAGTGGTCAGGGAACACAGCATTTCCAAGAGACCCAGTACTTC.

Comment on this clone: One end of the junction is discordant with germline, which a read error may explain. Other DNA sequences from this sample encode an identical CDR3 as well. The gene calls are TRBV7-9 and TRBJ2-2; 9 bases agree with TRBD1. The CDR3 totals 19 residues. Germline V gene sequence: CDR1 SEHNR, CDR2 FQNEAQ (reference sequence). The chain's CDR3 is CASSLEYVLGQGITGELFF. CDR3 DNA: TGTGCTAGCAGCTTAGAATATGTTCTAGGACAGGGGATTACCGGGGAGCTGTTTTTT.

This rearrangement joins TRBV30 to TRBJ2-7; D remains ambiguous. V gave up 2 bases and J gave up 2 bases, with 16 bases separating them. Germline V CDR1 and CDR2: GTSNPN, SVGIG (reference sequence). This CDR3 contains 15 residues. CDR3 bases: TGTGCCTGGAGTCCAAAGACGAGACCTACCTACGAGCAGTACTTC. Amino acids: CAWSPKTRPTYEQYF.

The CDR3 nucleotides are TGTGCCAGCAAGACGGACCAGGGACACCGCTACGAGCAGTACTTC. As protein: CASKTDQGHRYEQYF. This rearrangement joins TRBV7-9 to TRBJ2-7; the D gene is possibly TRBD1 (6 bases). Germline V CDR1 and CDR2: SEHNR, FQNEAQ (reference sequence). Deletions cut 7 bases from V and 3 bases from J, with 19 bases between. The CDR3 is 15 residues long.

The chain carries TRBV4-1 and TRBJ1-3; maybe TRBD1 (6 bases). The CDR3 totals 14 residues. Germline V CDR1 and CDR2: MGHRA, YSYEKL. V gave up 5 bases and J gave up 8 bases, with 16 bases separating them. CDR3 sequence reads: CASSNPGQKDTIYF. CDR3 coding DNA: TGCGCCAGCAGCAACCCTGGACAGAAGGACACCATATATTTT.

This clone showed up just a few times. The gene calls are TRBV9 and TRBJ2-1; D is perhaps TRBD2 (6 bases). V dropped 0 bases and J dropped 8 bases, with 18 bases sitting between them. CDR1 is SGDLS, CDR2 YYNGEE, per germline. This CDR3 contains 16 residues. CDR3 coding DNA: TGTGCCAGCAGCGTAGCTTCCGGGACTGGCACCCATGAGCAGTTCTTC. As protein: CASSVASGTGTHEQFF.

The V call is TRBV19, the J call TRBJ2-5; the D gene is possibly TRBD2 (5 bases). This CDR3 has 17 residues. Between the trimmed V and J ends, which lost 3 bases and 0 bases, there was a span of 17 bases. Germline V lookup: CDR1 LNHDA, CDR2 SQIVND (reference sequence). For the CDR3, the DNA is TGTGCCAGTAGTATCCTTGAGCGCGGGCGGTACCAAGAGACCCAGTACTTC. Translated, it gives CASSILERGRYQETQYF.

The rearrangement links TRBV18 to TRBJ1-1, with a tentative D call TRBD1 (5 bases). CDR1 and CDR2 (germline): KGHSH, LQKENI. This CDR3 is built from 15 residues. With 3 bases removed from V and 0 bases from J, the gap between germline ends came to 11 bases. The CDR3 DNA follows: TGTGCCAGCTCACCGGTTATGGGACTGAACACTGAAGCTTTCTTT. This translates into CASSPVMGLNTEAFF.

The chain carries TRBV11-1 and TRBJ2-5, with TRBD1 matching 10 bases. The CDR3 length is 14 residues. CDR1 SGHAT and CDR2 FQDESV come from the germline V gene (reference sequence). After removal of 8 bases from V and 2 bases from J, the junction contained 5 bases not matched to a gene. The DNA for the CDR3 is TGTGCCAGCGGCCGGGACAGGGGACAAGAGACCCAGTACTTC. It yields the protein CASGRDRGQETQYF.

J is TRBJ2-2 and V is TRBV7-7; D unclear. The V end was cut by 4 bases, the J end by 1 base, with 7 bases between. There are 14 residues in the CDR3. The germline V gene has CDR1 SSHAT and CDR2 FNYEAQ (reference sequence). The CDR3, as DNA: TGTGCCAGCAGCTCGACCGAGAACACCGGGGAGCTGTTTTTT. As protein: CASSSTENTGELFF. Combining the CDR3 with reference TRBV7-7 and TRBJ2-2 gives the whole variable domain GAGVSQSPRYKVTKRGQDVTLRCDPISSHATLYWYQQALGQGPEFLTYFNYEAQPDKSGLPSDRFSAERPEGSISTLTIQRTEQRDSAMYRCASSSTENTGELFFGEGSRLTVL.

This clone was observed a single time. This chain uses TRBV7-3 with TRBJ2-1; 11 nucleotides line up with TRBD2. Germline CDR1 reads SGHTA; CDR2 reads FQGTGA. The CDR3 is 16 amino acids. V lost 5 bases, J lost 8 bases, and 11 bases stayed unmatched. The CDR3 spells CASSVQIAGGMDEQFF. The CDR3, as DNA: TGTGCCAGCAGCGTACAGATAGCGGGAGGGATGGATGAGCAGTTCTTC.

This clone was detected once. The chain's CDR3 is CASSRDRAEAFF. The CDR3 DNA reads TGTGCCAGCAGCAGAGACAGGGCGGAAGCTTTCTTT. V gene TRBV7-6 combines with J gene TRBJ1-1; TRBD1 matches at 7 bases. The CDR3 is made up of 12 amino acids. J was trimmed by 8 bases and V by 5 bases; bases with no gene match: 5. Per the germline V gene, CDR1 is SGHVS and CDR2 is FNYEAQ. The variable domain in full, with the rest retrieved from reference TRBV7-6 and TRBJ1-1, is GAGVSQSPRYKVTKRGQDVALRCDPISGHVSLYWYRQALGQGPEFLTYFNYEAQQDKSGLPNDRFSAERPEGSISTLTIQRTEQRDSAMYRCASSRDRAEAFFGQGTRLTVV.